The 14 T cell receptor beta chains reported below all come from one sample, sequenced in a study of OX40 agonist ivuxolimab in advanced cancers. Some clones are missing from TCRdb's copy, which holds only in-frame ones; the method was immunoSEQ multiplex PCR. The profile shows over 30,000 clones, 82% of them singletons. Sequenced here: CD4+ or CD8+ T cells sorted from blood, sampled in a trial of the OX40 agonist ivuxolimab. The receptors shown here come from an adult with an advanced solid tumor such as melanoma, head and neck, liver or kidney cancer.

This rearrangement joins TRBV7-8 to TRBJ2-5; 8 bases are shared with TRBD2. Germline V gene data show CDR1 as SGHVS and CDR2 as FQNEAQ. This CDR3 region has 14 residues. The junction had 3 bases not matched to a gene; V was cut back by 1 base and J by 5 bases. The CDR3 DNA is TGTGCCAGCAGCTTAGTGTCTAGCGGGGAGACCCAGTACTTC. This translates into CASSLVSSGETQYF.

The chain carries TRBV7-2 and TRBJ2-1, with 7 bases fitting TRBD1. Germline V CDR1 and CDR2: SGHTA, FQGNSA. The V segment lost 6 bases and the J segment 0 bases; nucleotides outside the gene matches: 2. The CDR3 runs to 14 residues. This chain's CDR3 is CASSTGDSYNEQFF. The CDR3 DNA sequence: TGTGCCAGCAGTACAGGGGACTCCTACAATGAGCAGTTCTTC.

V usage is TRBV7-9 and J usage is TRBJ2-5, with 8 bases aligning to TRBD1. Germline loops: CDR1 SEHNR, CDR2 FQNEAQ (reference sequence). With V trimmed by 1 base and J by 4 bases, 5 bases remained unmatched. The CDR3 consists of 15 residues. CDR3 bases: TGTGCCAGCAGCTTAGGACCCGACAGGGGAGAGACCCAGTACTTC. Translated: CASSLGPDRGETQYF.

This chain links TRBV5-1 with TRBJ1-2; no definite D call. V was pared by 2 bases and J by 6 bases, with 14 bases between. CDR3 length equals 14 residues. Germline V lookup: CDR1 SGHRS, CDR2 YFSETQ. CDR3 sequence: CASSFPSTSDGYTF. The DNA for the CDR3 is TGCGCCAGCAGCTTCCCTTCCACCAGCGATGGCTACACCTTC. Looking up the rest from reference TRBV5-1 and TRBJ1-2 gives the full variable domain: KAGVTQTPRYLIKTRGQQVTLSCSPISGHRSVSWYQQTPGQGLQFLFEYFSETQRNKGNFPGRFSGRQFSNSRSEMNVSTLELGDSALYLCASSFPSTSDGYTFGSGTRLTVV.

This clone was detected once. The CDR3 DNA follows: TGTGCCAGCAGTTCCACAGGGGGCGCGAAGCCCTACGAGCAGTACTTC. It codes for CASSSTGGAKPYEQYF. The V call is TRBV2, the J call TRBJ2-7; 9 bases align to TRBD1. CDR3 length: 16 amino acids. V gave up 5 bases and J gave up 2 bases; unmatched junction bases: 10. Germline loops: CDR1 SNHLY, CDR2 FYNNEI.

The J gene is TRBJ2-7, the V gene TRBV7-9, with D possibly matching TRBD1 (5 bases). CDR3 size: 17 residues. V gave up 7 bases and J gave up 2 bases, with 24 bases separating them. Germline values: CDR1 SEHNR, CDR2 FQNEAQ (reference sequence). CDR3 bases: TGTGCCAGCACTGAAGGGGATCTCGAATTAGCCCCCTACGAGCAGTACTTC. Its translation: CASTEGDLELAPYEQYF.

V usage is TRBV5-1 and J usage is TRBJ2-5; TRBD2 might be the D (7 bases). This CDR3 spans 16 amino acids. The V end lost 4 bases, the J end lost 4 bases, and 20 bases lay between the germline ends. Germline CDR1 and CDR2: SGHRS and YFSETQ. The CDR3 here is CASSPRGAGTGETQYF. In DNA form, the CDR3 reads TGCGCCAGCAGCCCCCGGGGGGCGGGTACAGGAGAGACCCAGTACTTC. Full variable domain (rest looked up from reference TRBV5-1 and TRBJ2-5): KAGVTQTPRYLIKTRGQQVTLSCSPISGHRSVSWYQQTPGQGLQFLFEYFSETQRNKGNFPGRFSGRQFSNSRSEMNVSTLELGDSALYLCASSPRGAGTGETQYFGPGTRLLVL.

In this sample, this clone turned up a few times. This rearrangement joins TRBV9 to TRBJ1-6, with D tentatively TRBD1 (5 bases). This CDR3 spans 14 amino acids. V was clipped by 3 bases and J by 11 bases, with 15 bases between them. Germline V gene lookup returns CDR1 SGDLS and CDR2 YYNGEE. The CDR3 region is CASSAGHIGAPLHF. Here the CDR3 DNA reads TGTGCCAGCAGCGCCGGACACATTGGGGCACCCCTCCACTTT. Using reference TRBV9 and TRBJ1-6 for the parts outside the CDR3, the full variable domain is DSGVTQTPKHLITATGQRVTLRCSPRSGDLSVYWYQQSLDQGLQFLIQYYNGEERAKGNILERFSAQQFPDLHSELNLSSLELGDSALYFCASSAGHIGAPLHFGNGTRLTVT.

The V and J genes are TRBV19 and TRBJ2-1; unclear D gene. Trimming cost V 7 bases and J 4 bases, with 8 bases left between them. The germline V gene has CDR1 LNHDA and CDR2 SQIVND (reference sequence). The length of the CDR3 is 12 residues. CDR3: CASTSHYNEQFF. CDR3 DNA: TGTGCCAGTACCTCGCATTACAATGAGCAGTTCTTC.

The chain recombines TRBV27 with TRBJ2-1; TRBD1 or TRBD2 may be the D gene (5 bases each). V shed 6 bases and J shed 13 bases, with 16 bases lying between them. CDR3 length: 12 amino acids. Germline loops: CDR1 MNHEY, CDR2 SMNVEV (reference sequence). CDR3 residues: CASSYPGPEQFF. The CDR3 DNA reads TGTGCCAGCAGCTATCCGGGACCGGAACAGTTCTTC.

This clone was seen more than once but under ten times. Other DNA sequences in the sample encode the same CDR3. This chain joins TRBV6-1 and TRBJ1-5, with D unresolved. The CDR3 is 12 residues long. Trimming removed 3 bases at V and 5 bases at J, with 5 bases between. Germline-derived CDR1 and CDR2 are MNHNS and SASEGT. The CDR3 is CASSDGDQPQHF. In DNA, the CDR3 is TGTGCCAGCAGTGACGGTGATCAGCCCCAGCATTTT.

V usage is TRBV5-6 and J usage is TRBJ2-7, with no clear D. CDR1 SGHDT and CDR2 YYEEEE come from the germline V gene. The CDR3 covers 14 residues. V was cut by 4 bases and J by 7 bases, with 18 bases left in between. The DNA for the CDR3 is TGTGCCAGCAGCGTACCGGGTCCCTTTGGGGAGCAGTACTTC. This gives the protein CASSVPGPFGEQYF.

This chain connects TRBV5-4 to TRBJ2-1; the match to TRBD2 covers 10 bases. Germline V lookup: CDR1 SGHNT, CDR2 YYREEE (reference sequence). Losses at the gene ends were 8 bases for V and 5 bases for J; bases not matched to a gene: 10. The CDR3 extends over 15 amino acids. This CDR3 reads CASKTEGLANNEQFF. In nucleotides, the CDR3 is TGTGCCAGTAAGACCGAGGGACTAGCGAACAATGAGCAGTTCTTC.

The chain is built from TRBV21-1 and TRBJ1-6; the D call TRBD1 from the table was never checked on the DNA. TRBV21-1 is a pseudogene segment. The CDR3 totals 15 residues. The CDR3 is CASSTPGQGFPPLHF. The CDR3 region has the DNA TGTGCCAGCAGCACCCCGGGACAGGGGTTTCCACCCCTCCACTTT.